This entry concerns a single T cell receptor (beta chain). This clone was counted a single time. No antigen is known for it. Base qualities are not at hand, and no much larger clone is one base apart. This sample is part of a study of cytomegalovirus exposure and HLA in healthy donors (dated by TCRdb to the late 2010s). Regarding the research as a whole: A later analysis indicated that the 90 to 150 validation repertoires were generated on the platform also employed for the approximately 700 repertoires of the first cohort. In addition to the first cohort of approximately 650 subjects, a separate validation cohort of approximately 130 different subjects was used. To predict cytomegalovirus infection status, the study combined high-throughput TCR immunosequencing, statistical association of individual TCRs with disease status, and machine learning. The study aimed to test whether cataloging public T cell receptors could reveal signatures of past pathogen exposure. The investigation overall reported the following: Cytomegalovirus status was reported to be diagnosed by the classifier with high specificity and sensitivity in both the original and validation cohorts. According to the authors, the approach could potentially be generalized to other disease states and immunological phenotypes. Across donors, most TCR sequences were observed very rarely, whereas some public TCRs were present in many individuals. The study gave a list of over 150 TCR beta chains associated with cytomegalovirus. All 120 or so repertoires were used to score co-occurrence in the validation cohort in a later analysis, because that analysis had no HLA typing for the cohort. In vitro tests confirmed that a few of the cytomegalovirus-associated TCR beta chains recognize cytomegalovirus antigens. Subsequent analysis determined that TCRs grouped into clusters in the first cohort also showed a tendency toward co-occurrence across the 120 or so validation repertoires, and approximately 94% of cluster scores exceeded 0.

The library was made by the immunoSEQ multiplex PCR assay. The original methods were these. A statistical classification framework was developed to diagnose cytomegalovirus status using the catalog of TCR beta chain sequences. TCRdb carries this immuneACCESS record with in-frame sequences only. Its versions omit some clonotypes, under half of them owing to an unresolved V gene in the studies checked, with the rest unexplained. That table is the source of V, J and clone size, and D and trimming were worked out from the DNA. The sample includes around 300,000 clones, with about 90% observed a single time. The ten top clones hold roughly 1.2% of the sample. Donors formed part of the validation cohort, which comprised fewer than 150 subjects and was distinct from the first cohort of 550 to 850 subjects. The receptor's source is a woman aged 25 to 39 in good health and CMV-seropositive. The sequenced material came from PBMCs.

For the CDR3, the sequence is CASSLSGYWTGDTEAFF. The DNA sequence is TGTGCCAGCAGTTTATCGGGTTATTGGACAGGGGACACTGAAGCTTTCTTT. Recombination connected TRBV27 to TRBJ1-1; 9 of the junction bases match TRBD1. Counted from cysteine to phenylalanine, this CDR3 has 17 amino acids. Only the CDR3 portion is preserved as DNA: 51 bases, with reading frame beginning at the first base. From V the trimming removes 0 bases and from J it removes 3 bases, while the gene matches leave 8 bases of the junction unaccounted for. The germline V gene (reference sequence) supplies CDR1 MNHEY and CDR2 SMNVEV.